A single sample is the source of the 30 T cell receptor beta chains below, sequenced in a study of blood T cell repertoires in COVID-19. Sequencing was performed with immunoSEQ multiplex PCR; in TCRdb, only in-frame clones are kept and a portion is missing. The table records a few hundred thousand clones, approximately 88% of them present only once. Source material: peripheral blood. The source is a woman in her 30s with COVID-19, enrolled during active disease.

CDR3 loop: CAIRHRDSYTQYF. As DNA, the CDR3 is TGTGCCATCAGGCATAGGGACTCTTATACGCAGTATTTT. V and J are TRBV10-3 and TRBJ2-3; TRBD2 is a possible D gene (6 bases). CDR3 length: 13 residues. The V gene lost 6 bases and the J gene lost 7 bases, with 14 bases spanning the gap. In germline, CDR1 is ENHRY, CDR2 SYGVKD.

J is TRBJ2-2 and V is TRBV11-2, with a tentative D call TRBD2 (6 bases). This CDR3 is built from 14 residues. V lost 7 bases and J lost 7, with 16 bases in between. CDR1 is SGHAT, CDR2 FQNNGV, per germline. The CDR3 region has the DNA TGTGCCAGCACCCCAGGGAGGTGGGGCGGGGAGCTGTTTTTT. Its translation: CASTPGRWGGELFF.

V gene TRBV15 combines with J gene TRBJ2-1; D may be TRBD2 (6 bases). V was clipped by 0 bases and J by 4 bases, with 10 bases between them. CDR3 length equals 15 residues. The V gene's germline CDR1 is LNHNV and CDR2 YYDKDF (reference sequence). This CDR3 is CATSRERGRYNEQFF. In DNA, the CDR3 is TGTGCCACCAGCAGAGAGCGGGGACGGTACAATGAGCAGTTCTTC.

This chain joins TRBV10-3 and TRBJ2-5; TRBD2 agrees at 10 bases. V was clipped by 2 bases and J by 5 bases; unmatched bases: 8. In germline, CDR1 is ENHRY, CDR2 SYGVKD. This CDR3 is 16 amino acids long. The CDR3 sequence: CAISEPRASGSETQYF. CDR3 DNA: TGTGCCATCAGTGAGCCCCGGGCTAGCGGGAGCGAGACCCAGTACTTC.

DNA of the CDR3: TGTGCCAGCAGCATTAATCGGGTGCCGGGAGAGACCCAGTACTTC. Translating it yields CASSINRVPGETQYF. This chain joins TRBV9 and TRBJ2-5; the D is unclear. Trimming took 4 bases from V and 4 from J, leaving 17 bases between them. The CDR3 sequence is 15 residues long. Germline V lookup: CDR1 SGDLS, CDR2 YYNGEE. Full variable domain (outside the CDR3, taken from reference TRBV9 and TRBJ2-5): DSGVTQTPKHLITATGQRVTLRCSPRSGDLSVYWYQQSLDQGLQFLIQYYNGEERAKGNILERFSAQQFPDLHSELNLSSLELGDSALYFCASSINRVPGETQYFGPGTRLLVL.

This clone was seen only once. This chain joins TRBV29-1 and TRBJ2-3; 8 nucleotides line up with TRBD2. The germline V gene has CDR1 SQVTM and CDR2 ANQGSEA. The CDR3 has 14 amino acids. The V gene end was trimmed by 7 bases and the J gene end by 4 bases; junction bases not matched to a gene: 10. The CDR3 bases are TGCAGCGCCGAGCGGGGGCCCCCTCCAGATACGCAGTATTTT. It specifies CSAERGPPPDTQYF.

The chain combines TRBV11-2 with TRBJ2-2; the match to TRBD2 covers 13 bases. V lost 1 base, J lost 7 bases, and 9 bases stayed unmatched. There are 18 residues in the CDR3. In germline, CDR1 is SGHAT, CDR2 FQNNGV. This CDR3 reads CASSLGYGTSGEGGELFF. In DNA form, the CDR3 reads TGTGCCAGCAGCTTAGGTTACGGGACTAGCGGGGAAGGCGGGGAGCTGTTTTTT.

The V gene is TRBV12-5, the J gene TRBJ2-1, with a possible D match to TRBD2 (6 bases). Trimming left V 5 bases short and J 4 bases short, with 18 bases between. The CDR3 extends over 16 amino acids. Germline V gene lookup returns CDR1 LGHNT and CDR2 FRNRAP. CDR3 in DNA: TGTGCTAGTGGTCCCGGACTTGCGGGGATGTACAATGAGCAGTTCTTC. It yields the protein CASGPGLAGMYNEQFF.

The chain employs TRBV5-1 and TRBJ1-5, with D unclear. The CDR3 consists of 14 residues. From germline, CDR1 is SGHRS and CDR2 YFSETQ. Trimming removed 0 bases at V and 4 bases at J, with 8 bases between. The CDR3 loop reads CASSLAPANQPQHF. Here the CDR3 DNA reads TGCGCCAGCAGCTTGGCGCCAGCGAATCAGCCCCAGCATTTT.

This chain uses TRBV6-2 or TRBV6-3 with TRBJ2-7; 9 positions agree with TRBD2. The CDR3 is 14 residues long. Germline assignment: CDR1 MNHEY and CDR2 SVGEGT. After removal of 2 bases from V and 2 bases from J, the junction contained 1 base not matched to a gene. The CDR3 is CASSYRLAAYEQYV. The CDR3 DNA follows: TGTGCCAGCAGTTACCGACTAGCGGCCTACGAGCAGTACGTC.

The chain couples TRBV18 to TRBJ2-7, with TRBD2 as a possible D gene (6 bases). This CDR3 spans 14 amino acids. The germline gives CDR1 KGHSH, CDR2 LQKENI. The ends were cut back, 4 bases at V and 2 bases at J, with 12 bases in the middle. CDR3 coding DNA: TGTGCCAGCTCACGCGGGACGGAACCCTACGAGCAGTACGTC. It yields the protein CASSRGTEPYEQYV.

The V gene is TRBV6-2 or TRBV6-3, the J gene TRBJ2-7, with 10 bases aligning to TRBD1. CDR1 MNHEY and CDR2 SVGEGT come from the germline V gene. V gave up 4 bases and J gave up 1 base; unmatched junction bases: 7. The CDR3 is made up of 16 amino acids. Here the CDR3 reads CASSSVGTGDSYEQYF. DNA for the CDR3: TGTGCCAGCAGTTCCGTCGGGACAGGGGATTCCTACGAGCAGTACTTC.

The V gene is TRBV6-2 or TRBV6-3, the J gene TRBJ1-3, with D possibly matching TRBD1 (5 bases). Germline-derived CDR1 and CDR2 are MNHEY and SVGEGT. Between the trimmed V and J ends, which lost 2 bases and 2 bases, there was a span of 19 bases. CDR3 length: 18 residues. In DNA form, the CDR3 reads TGTGCCAGCAGTTACCGGACCGCCGTGGCAGGGACTGGAAACACCATATATTTT. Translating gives CASSYRTAVAGTGNTIYF.

This CDR3 reads CAISPTARNTEAFF. CDR3 coding DNA: TGTGCCATCAGTCCTACAGCCCGGAACACTGAAGCTTTCTTT. The V gene is TRBV10-3, the J gene TRBJ1-1; D gene unclear. The CDR3 has 14 residues. V was shortened by 5 bases and J by 1 base, with 11 bases between the two germline ends. The germline CDR1 and CDR2 sequences are ENHRY and SYGVKD.

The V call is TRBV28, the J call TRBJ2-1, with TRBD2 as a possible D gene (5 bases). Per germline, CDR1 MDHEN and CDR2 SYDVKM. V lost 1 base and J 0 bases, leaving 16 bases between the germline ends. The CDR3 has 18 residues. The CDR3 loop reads CASSLSFRSGSSYNEQFF. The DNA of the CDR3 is TGTGCCAGCAGTTTATCGTTCAGGTCGGGGAGCTCCTACAATGAGCAGTTCTTC.

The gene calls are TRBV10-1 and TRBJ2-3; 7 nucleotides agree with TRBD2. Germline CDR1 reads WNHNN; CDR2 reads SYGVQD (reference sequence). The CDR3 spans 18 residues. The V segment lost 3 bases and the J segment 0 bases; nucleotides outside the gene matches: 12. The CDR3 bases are TGCGCCAGCAGTGACGGGGCGGGAGAGACACCTAGCACAGATACGCAGTATTTT. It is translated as CASSDGAGETPSTDTQYF.

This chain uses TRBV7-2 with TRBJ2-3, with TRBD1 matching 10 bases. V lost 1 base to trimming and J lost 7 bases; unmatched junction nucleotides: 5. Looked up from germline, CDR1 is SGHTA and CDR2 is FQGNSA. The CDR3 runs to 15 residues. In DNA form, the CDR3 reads TGTGCCAGCAGCTTAGAGGGACAGGGGTTGAATACGCAGTATTTT. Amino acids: CASSLEGQGLNTQYF.

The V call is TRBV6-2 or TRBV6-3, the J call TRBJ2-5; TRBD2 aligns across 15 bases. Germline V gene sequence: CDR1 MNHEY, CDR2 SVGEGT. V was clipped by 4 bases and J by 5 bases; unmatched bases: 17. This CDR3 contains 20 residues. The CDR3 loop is CASSSHPGLAGGLFRETQYF. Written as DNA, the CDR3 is TGTGCCAGCAGTTCCCATCCGGGACTAGCGGGAGGTCTATTTCGGGAGACCCAGTACTTC.

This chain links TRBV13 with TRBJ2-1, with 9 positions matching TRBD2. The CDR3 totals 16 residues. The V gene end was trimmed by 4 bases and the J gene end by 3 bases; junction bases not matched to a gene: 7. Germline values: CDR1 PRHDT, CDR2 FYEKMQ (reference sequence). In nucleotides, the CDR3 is TGTGCCAGCAGCTCCATAGCGGGAGTTGTCTACAATGAGCAGTTCTTC. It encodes CASSSIAGVVYNEQFF.

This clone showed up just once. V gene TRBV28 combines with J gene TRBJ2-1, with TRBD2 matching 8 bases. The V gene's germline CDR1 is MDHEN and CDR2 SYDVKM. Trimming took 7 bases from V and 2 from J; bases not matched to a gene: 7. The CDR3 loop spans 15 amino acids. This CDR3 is CASTYSGNPYNEQFF. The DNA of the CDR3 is TGTGCCAGCACCTATAGCGGGAATCCCTACAATGAGCAGTTCTTC.

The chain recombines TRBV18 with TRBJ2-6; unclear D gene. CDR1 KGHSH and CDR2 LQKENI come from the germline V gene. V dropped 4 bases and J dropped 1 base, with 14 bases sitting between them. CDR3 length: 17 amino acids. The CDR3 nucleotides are TGTGCCAGCTCACGCCCCCTCGGGTCTTCTGGGGCCAACGTCCTGACTTTC. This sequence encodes CASSRPLGSSGANVLTF. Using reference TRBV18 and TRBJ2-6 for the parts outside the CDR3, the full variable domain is NAGVMQNPRHLVRRRGQEARLRCSPMKGHSHVYWYRQLPEEGLKFMVYLQKENIIDESGMPKERFSAEFPKEGPSILRIQQVVRGDSAAYFCASSRPLGSSGANVLTFGAGSRLTVL.

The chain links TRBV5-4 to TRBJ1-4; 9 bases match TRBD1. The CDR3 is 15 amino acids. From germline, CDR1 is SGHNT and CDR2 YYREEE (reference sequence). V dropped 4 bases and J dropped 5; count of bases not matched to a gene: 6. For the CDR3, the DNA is TGTGCCAGCAGCATAGCGACAGGGGGGAATGAAAAACTGTTTTTT. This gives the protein CASSIATGGNEKLFF.

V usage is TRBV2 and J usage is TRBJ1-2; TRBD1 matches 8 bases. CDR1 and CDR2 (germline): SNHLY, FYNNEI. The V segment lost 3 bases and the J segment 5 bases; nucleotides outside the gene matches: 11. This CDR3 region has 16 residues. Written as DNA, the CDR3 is TGTGCCAGCAGTGAGACCCTGACCGGGACAGGTTATGGCTACACCTTC. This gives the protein CASSETLTGTGYGYTF.

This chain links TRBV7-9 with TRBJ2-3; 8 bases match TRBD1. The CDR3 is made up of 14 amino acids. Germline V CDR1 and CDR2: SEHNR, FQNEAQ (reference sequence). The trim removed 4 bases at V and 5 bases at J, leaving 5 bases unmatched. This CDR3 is CASSSGQGGDTQYF. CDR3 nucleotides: TGTGCCAGCAGCTCAGGACAGGGAGGAGATACGCAGTATTTT. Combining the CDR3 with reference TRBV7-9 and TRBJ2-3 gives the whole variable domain DTGVSQNPRHKITKRGQNVTFRCDPISEHNRLYWYRQTLGQGPEFLTYFQNEAQLEKSRLLSDRFSAERPKGSFSTLEIQRTEQGDSAMYLCASSSGQGGDTQYFGPGTRLTVL.

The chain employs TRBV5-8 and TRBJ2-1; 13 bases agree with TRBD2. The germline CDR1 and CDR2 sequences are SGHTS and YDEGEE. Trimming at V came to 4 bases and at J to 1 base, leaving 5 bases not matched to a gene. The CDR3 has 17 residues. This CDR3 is CASSLGTSGMSYNEQFF. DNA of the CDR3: TGTGCCAGCAGCCTCGGGACTAGCGGGATGTCCTACAATGAGCAGTTCTTC.

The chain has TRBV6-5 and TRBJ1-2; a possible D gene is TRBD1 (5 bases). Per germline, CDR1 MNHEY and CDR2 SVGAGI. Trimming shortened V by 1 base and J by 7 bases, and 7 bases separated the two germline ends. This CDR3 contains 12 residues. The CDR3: CASSYWGGGYTF. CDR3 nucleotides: TGTGCCAGCAGTTACTGGGGCGGTGGCTACACCTTC.

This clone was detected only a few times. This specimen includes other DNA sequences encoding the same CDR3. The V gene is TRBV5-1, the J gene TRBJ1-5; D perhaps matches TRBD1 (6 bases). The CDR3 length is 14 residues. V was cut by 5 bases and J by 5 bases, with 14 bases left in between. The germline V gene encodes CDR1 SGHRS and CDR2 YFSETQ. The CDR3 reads CASSLRGGDQPQHF. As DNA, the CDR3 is TGCGCCAGCAGTTTAAGGGGGGGCGATCAGCCCCAGCATTTT.

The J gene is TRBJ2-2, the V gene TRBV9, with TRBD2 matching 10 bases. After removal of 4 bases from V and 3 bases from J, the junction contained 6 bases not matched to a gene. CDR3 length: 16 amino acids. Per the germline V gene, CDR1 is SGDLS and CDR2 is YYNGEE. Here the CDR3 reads CASSTFSGGYTGELFF. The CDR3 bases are TGTGCCAGCAGCACTTTTAGCGGGGGGTACACCGGGGAGCTGTTTTTT.

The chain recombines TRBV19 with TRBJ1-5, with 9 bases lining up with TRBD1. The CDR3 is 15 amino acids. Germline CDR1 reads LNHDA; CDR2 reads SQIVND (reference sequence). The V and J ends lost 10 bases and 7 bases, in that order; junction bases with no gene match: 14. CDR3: CATRLQDRGEQPQHF. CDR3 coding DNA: TGTGCCACTAGACTTCAGGACAGGGGTGAACAGCCCCAGCATTTT. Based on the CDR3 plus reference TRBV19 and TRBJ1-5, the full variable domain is DGGITQSPKYLFRKEGQNVTLSCEQNLNHDAMYWYRQDPGQGLRLIYYSQIVNDFQKGDIAEGYSVSREKKESFPLTVTSAQKNPTAFYLCATRLQDRGEQPQHFGDGTRLSIL.

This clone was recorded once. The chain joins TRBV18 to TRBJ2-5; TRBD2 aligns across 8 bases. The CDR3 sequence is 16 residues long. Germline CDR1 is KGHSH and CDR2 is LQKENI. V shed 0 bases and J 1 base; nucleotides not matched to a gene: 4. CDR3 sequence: CASSPPSGEGQETQYF. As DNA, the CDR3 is TGTGCCAGCTCACCACCTAGCGGGGAGGGCCAAGAGACCCAGTACTTC.